The sequence of this T cell receptor beta chain was determined in a study of blood T cell repertoires in COVID-19. Generated by immunoSEQ multiplex PCR, the TCRdb table keeps only in-frame clones and is missing some. The repertoire holds about 190,000 clones, around 86% seen once, with under 3% in the top ten. The germline V gene encodes CDR1 LNHDA and CDR2 SQIVND (reference sequence). CDR3 length: 14 residues. Trimming took 3 bases from V and 8 from J; bases not matched to a gene: 3. Material: peripheral blood. The receptor comes from a woman in her thirties with active or convalescent COVID-19. The chain links TRBV19 to TRBJ1-4; 10 bases match TRBD1. The CDR3 protein is CASSIGTGDEKLFF. The CDR3 coding sequence is TGTGCCAGTAGTATTGGGACAGGGGACGAAAAACTGTTTTTT.